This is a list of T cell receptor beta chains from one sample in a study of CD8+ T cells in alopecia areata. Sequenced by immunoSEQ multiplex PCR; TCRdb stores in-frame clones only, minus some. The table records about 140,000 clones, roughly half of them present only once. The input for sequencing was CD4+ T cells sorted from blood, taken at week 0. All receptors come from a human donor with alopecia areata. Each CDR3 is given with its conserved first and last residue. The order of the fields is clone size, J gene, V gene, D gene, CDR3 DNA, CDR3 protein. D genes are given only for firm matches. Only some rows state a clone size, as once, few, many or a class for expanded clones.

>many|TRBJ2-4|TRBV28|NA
TGTGCCAGCTCAGATCGAAACATTCAGTACTTC
CASSDRNIQYF
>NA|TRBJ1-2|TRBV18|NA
TGTGCCAGCTTCCCCGGGACACTAAGGGGCTACACCTTC
CASFPGTLRGYTF
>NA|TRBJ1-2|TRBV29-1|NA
TGCAGCGCAAGTTCTCTAGGGAGTAACTATGGCTACACCTTC
CSASSLGSNYGYTF
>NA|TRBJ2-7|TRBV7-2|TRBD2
TGTGCCAGCAGCTTAGTGGCTAGCGGGAGGCCGGCCCACGAGCAGTACTTC
CASSLVASGRPAHEQYF
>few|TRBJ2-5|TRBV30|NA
TGTGCCTGGGCGTGGCAGAGGGAGACCCAGTACTTC
CAWAWQRETQYF
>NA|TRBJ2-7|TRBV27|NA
TGTGCCAGCAGTAGTATCTCGAGCCATTCCTACGAGCAGTACTTC
CASSSISSHSYEQYF
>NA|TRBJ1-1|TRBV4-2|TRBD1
TGTGCCAGCAGCCAAAAGCTTAGACAGGGTGAAGCTTTCTTT
CASSQKLRQGEAFF
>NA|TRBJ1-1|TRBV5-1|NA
TGCGCCAGCAACCGGGGTACGGGACAAACGAACACTGAAGCTTTCTTT
CASNRGTGQTNTEAFF
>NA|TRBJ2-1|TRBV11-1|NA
TGTGCCAGCAGCTTTAGGGCCTTCTCGGGGTCTAACTACAATGAGCAGTTCTTC
CASSFRAFSGSNYNEQFF
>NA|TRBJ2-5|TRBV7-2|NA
TGTGCCAGCAGCCGAAAAACAGGGAATCGGGGGACCCAGTACTTC
CASSRKTGNRGTQYF
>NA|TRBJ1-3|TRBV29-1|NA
TGCAGCGTTCGGAGAACTGGAAACACCATATATTTT
CSVRRTGNTIYF
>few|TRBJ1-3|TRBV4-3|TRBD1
TGCGCCAGCAGCCAAGAGGACAGGGATGGAAACACCATATATTTT
CASSQEDRDGNTIYF
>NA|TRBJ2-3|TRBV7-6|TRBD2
TGTGCCAGCAGCACCCTAGCGGGAGGGTCAGATACGCAGTATTTT
CASSTLAGGSDTQYF
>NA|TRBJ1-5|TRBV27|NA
TGTGCCAGCAGTTCGGACCGGGGAGTCAATCAGCCCCAGCATTTT
CASSSDRGVNQPQHF
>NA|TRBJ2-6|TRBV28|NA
TGTGCCAGCAGTTTAGTGACACCTGGGGCCAACGTCCTGACTTTC
CASSLVTPGANVLTF
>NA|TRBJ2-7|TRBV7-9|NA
TGTGCCAGCAGCTTAGGTCCAAGCTACGAGCAGTACTTC
CASSLGPSYEQYF
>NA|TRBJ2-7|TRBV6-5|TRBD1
TGTGCCAGCAGCCGACAGGGGCGCGAGCAGTACTTC
CASSRQGREQYF
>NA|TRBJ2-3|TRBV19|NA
TGTGCCAGTAAGGTCGGCAGCCGGGCGACCACAGATACGCAGTATTTT
CASKVGSRATTDTQYF
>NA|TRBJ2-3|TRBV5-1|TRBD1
TGCGCCAGCAGCCTGGACAGGGAGGTGTCGGATACGCAGTATTTT
CASSLDREVSDTQYF
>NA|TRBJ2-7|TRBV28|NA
TGTGCCAGCAGTTTACGGGTTCAGGGGTCTAGCGAGCAGTACTTC
CASSLRVQGSSEQYF
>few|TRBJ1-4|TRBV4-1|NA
TGCGCCAGCAGCCAGTCACCGGGAGGGGAGAAACTGTTTTTT
CASSQSPGGEKLFF
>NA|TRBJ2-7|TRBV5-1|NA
TGCGCCAGCAGCCCCCGTGCTGAGTCCTACGAGCAGTACTTC
CASSPRAESYEQYF
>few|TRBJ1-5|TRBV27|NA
TGTGCCAGCAAGAGGGATAGCAATCAGCCCCAGCATTTT
CASKRDSNQPQHF
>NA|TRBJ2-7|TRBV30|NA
TGTGCCTGGGGCAGGGTCAACGAGCAGTACTTC
CAWGRVNEQYF
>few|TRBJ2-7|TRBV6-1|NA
TGTGCCAGCAGTGAAAATACGAGAGGAAAAACCTACGAGCAGTACTTC
CASSENTRGKTYEQYF
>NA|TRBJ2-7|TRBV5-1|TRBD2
TGCGCCAGCAGCTGGGGGAGTACTAGCGGACGACGAGAGCAGTACTTC
CASSWGSTSGRREQYF
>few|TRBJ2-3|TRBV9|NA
TGTGCCAGCAGCGTAGTGACCGCGGGCGATACGCAGTATTTT
CASSVVTAGDTQYF
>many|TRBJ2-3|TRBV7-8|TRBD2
TGTGCCAGCAGCTTAACCGGGACTAGCTCAGATACGCAGTATTTT
CASSLTGTSSDTQYF
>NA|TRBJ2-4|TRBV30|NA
TGTGCCTGGAGTGTACAACAGGGAAACATTCAGTACTTC
CAWSVQQGNIQYF
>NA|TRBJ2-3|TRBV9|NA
TGTGCCAGCAGCGGCGAAGATACGCAGTATTTT
CASSGEDTQYF
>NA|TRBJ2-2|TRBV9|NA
TGTGCCAGCAGCGTATCCGAGAACACCGGGGAGCTGTTTTTT
CASSVSENTGELFF
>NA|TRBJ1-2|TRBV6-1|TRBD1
TGTGCCAGCAGATACAGGGGCAACTATGGCTACACCTTC
CASRYRGNYGYTF
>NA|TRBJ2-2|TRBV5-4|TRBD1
TGTGCCAGCAGCGCACCGGGACAGGTGATCACCGGGGAGCTGTTTTTT
CASSAPGQVITGELFF
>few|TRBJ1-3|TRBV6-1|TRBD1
TGTGCCAGCAGGCTGGGACAGAACTCTGGAAACACCATATATTTT
CASRLGQNSGNTIYF
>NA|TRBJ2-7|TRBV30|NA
TGTGCCTGGAGTGTAAACCGGGAGCAGTACTTC
CAWSVNREQYF
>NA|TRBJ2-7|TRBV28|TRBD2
TGTGCCAGCAGCCTGGGACTAGCGGTACAGTACTTC
CASSLGLAVQYF
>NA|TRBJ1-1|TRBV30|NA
TGTGCCTGGGGGGGGACATCGAACACTGAAGCTTTCTTT
CAWGGTSNTEAFF
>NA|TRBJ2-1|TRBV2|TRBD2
TGTGCCAGCAGTGTTGGACTAGCGGGCTACAATGAGCAGTTCTTC
CASSVGLAGYNEQFF
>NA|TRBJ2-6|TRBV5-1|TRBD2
TGCGCCAGCAGCAGAAGCGGGGCTTTAGGTGACTCTGGGGCCAACGTCCTGACTTTC
CASSRSGALGDSGANVLTF
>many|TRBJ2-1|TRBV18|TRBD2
TGTGCCAGCCGACCGGGAGCGGGAGGGCCGAGAGAGCAGTTCTTC
CASRPGAGGPREQFF
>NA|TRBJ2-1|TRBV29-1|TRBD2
TGCAGCGTTCCCACTAGCGGGACTTACAATGAGCAGTTCTTC
CSVPTSGTYNEQFF